This T cell receptor (beta chain) was recorded in a study of blood T cell repertoires in COVID-19. Study-wide context: Whether acute or convalescent, the COVID-19 samples came from the United States, Italy and Spain. PBMCs, B-cell-depleted T cells, or T cells provided the cDNA or gDNA that made up the material.

Germline values: CDR1 LNHDA, CDR2 SQIVND (reference sequence). The CDR3 is 13 residues long. V shed 3 bases and J shed 1 base, with 6 bases lying between them. As originally analysed: Scientists estimated how many nucleated cells there were by amplifying reference gene primers. This table comes from immunoSEQ multiplex PCR, and its TCRdb copy is limited to in-frame clones, with some not included. That table is the source of V, J and clone size, and D and trimming were worked out from the DNA. Found here are 120,000 to 150,000 clones, around nine tenths of them singletons; the top ten hold over 8.5%. The TCR originated in a woman aged 45-60 years with active or convalescent COVID-19. The specimen sequenced was peripheral blood. The V and J genes are TRBV19 and TRBJ1-1; D unclear. This chain's CDR3 is CASSIGRNTEAFF. The CDR3 DNA sequence: TGTGCCAGTAGTATCGGTAGGAACACTGAAGCTTTCTTT.